A single sample gave rise to the 20 T cell receptor beta chains below, sequenced in a study of blood T cell repertoires in COVID-19. Assay: immunoSEQ multiplex PCR; the TCRdb copy retains only in-frame clones and omits some. The sample consists of about 98,000 clones, about nine tenths of them appearing once. Sequenced: peripheral blood. The origin of the receptors is a woman aged 45-65 years with COVID-19, enrolled during active disease.

The chain links TRBV3-1 (or the pseudogene TRBV3-2) to TRBJ1-2; D might be TRBD1 (6 bases). The V end lost 4 bases, the J end lost 8 bases, and 20 bases lay between the germline ends. The germline V gene encodes CDR1 LGHDT and CDR2 YNNKEL (reference sequence). The CDR3 covers 15 residues. CDR3 residues: CASSLYLTGEGGYTF. The CDR3 region has the DNA TGTGCCAGCAGCCTATATTTGACAGGTGAGGGAGGCTACACCTTC.

This chain uses TRBV12-3 or TRBV12-4 with TRBJ1-2; D is uncertain. V lost 4 bases to trimming and J lost 5 bases, with 11 bases between them. The CDR3 totals 13 residues. Written as DNA, the CDR3 is TGTGCCAGCAGTTCCGGGAAAACTTATGGCTACACCTTC. Residues: CASSSGKTYGYTF.

The chain carries TRBV5-1 and TRBJ2-2; 9 positions match TRBD1. In germline, CDR1 is SGHRS, CDR2 YFSETQ. The junction had 3 bases not matched to a gene; V was cut back by 0 bases and J by 3 bases. The CDR3 consists of 16 residues. For the CDR3, the DNA is TGCGCCAGCAGCTTGGATGGGACAGGGTACACCGGGGAGCTGTTTTTT. Its protein is CASSLDGTGYTGELFF.

This rearrangement joins TRBV11-3 to TRBJ2-1, with D possibly matching TRBD1 (5 bases). The CDR3 covers 14 residues. The V end was cut by 0 bases, the J end by 6 bases, with 9 bases between. The germline V gene encodes CDR1 SGHNT and CDR2 YENEEA. Here the CDR3 reads CASSLDDSTNEQFF. The CDR3 nucleotides are TGTGCCAGCAGCTTAGATGACAGTACCAATGAGCAGTTCTTC.

The CDR3 reads CASSLGNNYGYTF. CDR3 DNA: TGTGCCAGCAGCTTGGGCAACAACTATGGCTACACCTTC. The chain has TRBV11-2 and TRBJ1-2, with D hard to call. Germline lookup yields CDR1 SGHAT and CDR2 FQNNGV. V shed 3 bases and J shed 2 bases, with 7 bases lying between them. This CDR3 is built from 13 residues. Complete variable domain (other parts from reference TRBV11-2 and TRBJ1-2): EAGVAQSPRYKIIEKRQSVAFWCNPISGHATLYWYQQILGQGPKLLIQFQNNGVVDDSQLPKDRFSAERLKGVDSTLKIQPAKLEDSAVYLCASSLGNNYGYTFGSGTRLTVV.

The rearrangement uses TRBV7-9 and TRBJ2-1, with 11 bases lining up with TRBD2. Germline loops: CDR1 SEHNR, CDR2 FQNEAQ (reference sequence). The CDR3 is 14 amino acids. V lost 6 bases and J lost 4; bases outside the gene matches: 2. As DNA, the CDR3 is TGTGCCAGCAGTCTAGCGGGGGGTTACAATGAGCAGTTCTTC. Translating gives CASSLAGGYNEQFF.

V usage is TRBV5-1 and J usage is TRBJ2-7, with TRBD2 matching 11 bases. V lost 4 bases and J lost 2; bases outside the gene matches: 2. The CDR3 loop spans 14 amino acids. The germline gives CDR1 SGHRS, CDR2 YFSETQ. The CDR3: CASSTSGGAYEQYF. CDR3 coding DNA: TGCGCCAGCAGCACTAGCGGGGGAGCCTACGAGCAGTACTTC.

The chain is built from TRBV5-4 and TRBJ1-5; D remains unclear. V lost 0 bases and J lost 4, with 8 bases in between. The length of the CDR3 is 14 residues. The germline CDR1 and CDR2 sequences are SGHNT and YYREEE (reference sequence). The CDR3 region is CASSLVGENQPQHF. The CDR3 DNA reads as TGTGCCAGCAGCTTGGTCGGGGAAAATCAGCCCCAGCATTTT.

The genes are TRBV30 and TRBJ2-1; D might be TRBD2 (6 bases). The CDR3 loop spans 16 amino acids. CDR1 GTSNPN and CDR2 SVGIG come from the germline V gene (reference sequence). The V end was cut by 2 bases, the J end by 0 bases, with 14 bases between. For the CDR3, the DNA is TGTGCCTGGAGTCTCGTGGGGGGTGCCTCCTACAATGAGCAGTTCTTC. This translates into CAWSLVGGASYNEQFF.

CDR3 coding DNA: TGTGCCATCAGTGACGGACAGGGGGCCGGGCAGCCCCAGCATTTT. Translation: CAISDGQGAGQPQHF. The chain combines TRBV10-3 with TRBJ1-5; 11 nucleotides agree with TRBD1. This CDR3 contains 15 residues. CDR1 ENHRY and CDR2 SYGVKD come from the germline V gene. J lost 7 bases, V lost 3 bases, and 5 bases had no gene match.

The rearrangement uses TRBV7-3 and TRBJ1-1; 8 bases line up with TRBD1. Germline V gene lookup returns CDR1 SGHTA and CDR2 FQGTGA. J lost 1 base, V lost 5 bases, and 3 bases had no gene match. The CDR3 totals 14 residues. For the CDR3, the DNA is TGTGCCAGCAGCAGGACAGGGACGAACACTGAAGCTTTCTTT. Encoded protein: CASSRTGTNTEAFF.

The chain links TRBV11-3 to TRBJ2-7; D remains unclear. The CDR3 spans 12 residues. V lost 5 bases to trimming and J lost 0 bases, with 5 bases between them. Germline V gene data show CDR1 as SGHNT and CDR2 as YENEEA. The CDR3 sequence is CASSLYSYEQYF. In DNA, the CDR3 is TGTGCCAGCAGCCTCTACTCCTACGAGCAGTACTTC.

The rearrangement joins TRBV5-1 to TRBJ1-5; tentatively, D is TRBD1 (6 bases). The CDR3 extends over 16 amino acids. V lost 4 bases and J lost 1, with 15 bases in between. Germline CDR1 and CDR2: SGHRS and YFSETQ. The CDR3 nucleotides read TGCGCCAGCAGCCCCTTTCCCGGACAGAGCAATCAGCCCCAGCATTTT. Protein: CASSPFPGQSNQPQHF. The complete variable domain, with remaining parts taken from reference TRBV5-1 and TRBJ1-5, reads KAGVTQTPRYLIKTRGQQVTLSCSPISGHRSVSWYQQTPGQGLQFLFEYFSETQRNKGNFPGRFSGRQFSNSRSEMNVSTLELGDSALYLCASSPFPGQSNQPQHFGDGTRLSIL.

V and J are TRBV6-1 and TRBJ2-5, with D perhaps matching TRBD1 (6 bases). From germline, CDR1 is MNHNS and CDR2 SASEGT. Trimming cost V 2 bases and J 2 bases, with 9 bases left between them. The CDR3 has 14 residues. This CDR3 is CASSELQGQETQYF. The CDR3 bases are TGTGCCAGCAGTGAACTACAGGGACAAGAGACCCAGTACTTC.

The chain links TRBV10-1 to TRBJ2-7; D call uncertain. Germline V gene sequence: CDR1 WNHNN, CDR2 SYGVQD (reference sequence). This CDR3 has 11 residues. The germline V and J ends were trimmed by 8 bases and 3 bases, with 8 bases remaining between them. CDR3 residues: CASRLNYEQYF. Here the CDR3 DNA reads TGCGCCAGCCGCCTAAACTACGAGCAGTACTTC.

The V and J genes are TRBV19 and TRBJ1-3; 7 positions agree with TRBD1. The J segment lost 1 base and the V segment lost 5 bases, leaving 11 bases of the junction unmatched. The germline gives CDR1 LNHDA, CDR2 SQIVND (reference sequence). CDR3 size: 17 residues. The CDR3 DNA is TGTGCCAGTAGTGGTTTGGGGACAGCCAGGTCTGGAAACACCATATATTTT. It yields the protein CASSGLGTARSGNTIYF.

This clone was detected only a few times. The V call is TRBV30, the J call TRBJ1-1; D perhaps matches TRBD1 (5 bases). There are 13 residues in the CDR3. Trimming removed 3 bases from V and 5 bases from J, with 13 bases in between. The germline CDR1 and CDR2 sequences are GTSNPN and SVGIG (reference sequence). In DNA, the CDR3 is TGTGCCTGGAGGGCCTCGGGGGGGACTGAAGCTTTCTTT. As protein: CAWRASGGTEAFF. Supplemented by reference TRBV30 and TRBJ1-1, the full variable domain reads SQTIHQWPATLVQPVGSPLSLECTVEGTSNPNLYWYRQAAGRGLQLLFYSVGIGQISSEVPQNLSASRPQDRQFILSSKKLLLSDSGFYLCAWRASGGTEAFFGQGTRLTVV.

This chain joins TRBV27 and TRBJ2-3, with 12 bases aligning to TRBD2. This CDR3 contains 15 residues. Trimming cost V 4 bases and J 2 bases; bases outside gene matches: 1. Germline V gene lookup returns CDR1 MNHEY and CDR2 SMNVEV (reference sequence). CDR3 sequence (DNA): TGTGCCAGCAGTTGGACTAGCGGGGACACAGATACGCAGTATTTT. The encoded protein is CASSWTSGDTDTQYF.

The rearrangement joins TRBV30 to TRBJ1-6, with D tentatively TRBD1 (6 bases). The CDR3 runs 15 residues. CDR1 is GTSNPN, CDR2 SVGIG, per germline (reference sequence). V gave up 5 bases and J gave up 0 bases, with 11 bases separating them. The DNA of the CDR3 is TGTGCCTGGGGGGGCCGGCGCTCCTATAATTCACCCCTCCACTTT. This codes for CAWGGRRSYNSPLHF. The full variable domain, in which reference TRBV30 and TRBJ1-6 provide the parts outside the CDR3, is SQTIHQWPATLVQPVGSPLSLECTVEGTSNPNLYWYRQAAGRGLQLLFYSVGIGQISSEVPQNLSASRPQDRQFILSSKKLLLSDSGFYLCAWGGRRSYNSPLHFGNGTRLTVT.

V gene TRBV7-6 combines with J gene TRBJ2-1, with TRBD2 identical over 11 bases. J gave up 0 bases and V 5 bases, and 18 bases lay outside the gene matches. Looked up from germline, CDR1 is SGHVS and CDR2 is FNYEAQ. CDR3 size: 21 residues. This chain's CDR3 is CASSTSPITSGGRSSYNEQFF. In DNA form, the CDR3 reads TGTGCCAGCAGCACTAGCCCAATTACTAGCGGGGGCCGCAGCTCCTACAATGAGCAGTTCTTC.